This T cell receptor beta chain came from a study of T-cell reconstitution after alpha-beta-depleted transplantation in children (TCRdb year 2016). For the study in its entirety: Using TCR repertoire profiling, the study followed T-cell immune reconstitution in a quantitative way in children after TCRalphabeta/CD19-depleted allogeneic hematopoietic cell transplantation.

This sample's treatment or condition label indicates: allogeneic hematopoietic cell transplantation with graft depleted of TCRalphabeta T cells and CD19 B cells. TCRalphabeta/CD19-depleted allogeneic hematopoietic cell grafts were given to the transplant recipients, all of whom were children. To note about this clonotype: The clone's antigen remains unknown. The missing conserved phenylalanine or tryptophan at the end of this CDR3 makes a read error likely.

The germline V gene yields MDHEN for CDR1 and SYDVKM for CDR2. V and J are truncated by 1 base and 2 bases respectively, leaving an intervening sequence of 3 bases. The CDR3 adds up to 13 amino acids, both ends counted. Only CDR3 DNA is held: 39 bases, read in frame from base 1. Overall study results and their limits: In some patients, the high TCRbeta diversity seen at day 60 was put down to recipient T cells and intrathymic progenitors that had survived conditioning. Apparently early alphabetaT-cell count recovery about two months after transplant reportedly relied on only several hundred rapidly expanded clones derived from non-depleted graft cells. Over subsequent months, a decline in hyperexpanded clone frequencies was noted, and after one year, T-cell counts and TCRbeta diversity were mostly ascribed to newly produced T cells.

Libraries were constructed by PCR. Data came from an Illumina HiSeq 2500. TCR library preparation used molecular barcoding, with unique molecular identifiers applied to normalize quantification of the TCRbeta repertoire. TCRdb cleaned the public reads at Q25 with fastp, built clones with MiXCR and kept in-frame beta chains. Identical CDR3 proteins give one entry, which carries the most common genes and DNA. This sample lists approximately 500,000 distinct CDR3 sequences; 8% to 11% were detected once. The ten largest clones take up around 2.2% of the sample. Source: PBMCs, taken before TCRalphabeta/CD19-depleted stem cell transplant. The chain uses TRBV28 and TRBJ2-1, with no confidently assigned D gene. This TCR came from a child aged 2 to 15 with inherited bone marrow failure, due to receive a stem cell transplant. The DNA reads TGTGCCAGCAGTTTATCCCCCTACAATGAGCAGTTCTGC. This codes for CASSLSPYNEQFC.